This T cell receptor beta chain was identified during a study of blood T cells in healthy people across ages. Trimming took 4 bases from V and 6 from J; bases not matched to a gene: 9. This CDR3 region has 14 residues. The germline gives CDR1 SGHDT, CDR2 YYEEEE. Through a sample-barcoded 5' primer and a J-beta primer mix, a second PCR was run for roughly 6 to 11 cycles. Each cDNA molecule was tagged by a template-switch adaptor that had 12 random nucleotides. TCRdb reanalysed the 5' RACE reads using MiXCR and keeps one entry per CDR3 protein. This sample has about 1 million distinct CDR3 sequences, with 45% found just once.

This sequence was found in a woman in her sixties in good health. Sequencing used blood. The chain has TRBV5-6 and TRBJ1-2, with 7 bases matching TRBD1. The CDR3 here is CASSRVGQADGYTF. CDR3 nucleotide sequence: TGTGCCAGCAGCCGTGTTGGACAGGCCGATGGCTACACCTTC.